One and the same sample provided the 22 T cell receptor beta chains below, sequenced in a study of regulatory T cells in long-lasting Graves disease. Investigators prepared the TCR beta libraries by applying iRepertoire HTBI primers and Arm-PCR of CDR3 regions. TCRdb independently ran MiXCR on the multiplex PCR reads; one entry per CDR3 protein. Among about 430,000 distinct CDR3 sequences listed, 20% to 25% were seen once. Time point in this sample: persistent/refractory GD, antithyroid drugs over 5 years with positive TRAb. PBMC RNA served as the TCR library source. The sequencing here drew on peripheral blood mononuclear cells (PBMCs), taken when the disease was refractory, from a patient treated with antithyroid drugs. The receptors originated from a female donor with Graves disease.

The chain employs TRBV28 and TRBJ2-7; 8 bases agree with TRBD1. The length of the CDR3 is 15 residues. J lost 4 bases, V lost 5 bases, and 10 bases had no gene match. The germline V gene encodes CDR1 MDHEN and CDR2 SYDVKM. CDR3 amino acids: CASSAQTGVLYEQYF. The CDR3 DNA follows: TGTGCCAGCAGTGCACAGACAGGGGTCCTTTACGAGCAGTACTTC.

The chain recombines TRBV7-8 with TRBJ2-2, with no clear D. Germline-derived CDR1 and CDR2 are SGHVS and FQNEAQ. The CDR3 runs to 15 residues. V lost 2 bases and J 2 bases, leaving 9 bases between the germline ends. Here the CDR3 reads CASSLLRRNTGELFF. Here the CDR3 DNA reads TGTGCCAGCAGCTTACTTCGGAGAAACACCGGGGAGCTGTTTTTT.

This chain connects TRBV6-2 or TRBV6-3 to TRBJ2-7; 8 bases map to TRBD1. From germline, CDR1 is MNHEY and CDR2 SVGEGT. The trim removed 5 bases at V and 5 bases at J, leaving 8 bases unmatched. The CDR3 length is 14 residues. The CDR3 region is CASSLWTGQHEQYF. CDR3 nucleotides: TGTGCCAGCAGTCTCTGGACAGGGCAACACGAGCAGTACTTC.

This clonotype was counted many times. The CDR3 spells CASSQYRQGVSYEQYF. CDR3 in DNA: TGTGCCAGCAGTCAATACAGGCAGGGGGTAAGCTACGAGCAGTACTTC. This chain connects TRBV28 to TRBJ2-7, with TRBD1 identical over 7 bases. Per germline, CDR1 MDHEN and CDR2 SYDVKM. The ends lost 5 bases at V and 3 bases at J; junction bases unmatched: 13. The CDR3 extends over 16 amino acids.

This clonotype was counted ten times or more. The chain carries TRBV12-3 or TRBV12-4 and TRBJ1-4; 11 bases match TRBD1. This CDR3 comprises 12 residues. V dropped 6 bases and J dropped 13; count of bases not matched to a gene: 4. CDR3 nucleotide sequence: TGTGCCAGCAGCCCTGGGACAGGGGGACTGTTTTTT. Its protein is CASSPGTGGLFF.

This clonotype was picked up a small number of times. The chain couples TRBV7-2 to TRBJ2-7; D is possibly TRBD2 (6 bases). Germline V gene data show CDR1 as SGHTA and CDR2 as FQGNSA. With 1 base removed from V and 3 bases from J, the gap between germline ends came to 10 bases. The CDR3 runs 14 residues. This CDR3 reads CASSLELADYEQYF. The CDR3 DNA reads as TGTGCCAGCAGCTTAGAACTAGCAGACTACGAGCAGTACTTC.

This clonotype came up many times. The chain joins TRBV27 to TRBJ1-6; D remains ambiguous. Trimming left V 5 bases short and J 8 bases short, with 10 bases between. The V gene's germline CDR1 is MNHEY and CDR2 SMNVEV (reference sequence). The length of the CDR3 is 13 residues. DNA of the CDR3: TGTGCCAGCAGTCCACTCGGACATTCACCCCTCCACTTT. It yields the protein CASSPLGHSPLHF.

This clonotype was seen at least ten times. The chain recombines TRBV28 with TRBJ1-1; D is uncertain. The CDR3 sequence is 17 residues long. V was clipped by 5 bases and J by 4 bases, with 23 bases between them. In germline, CDR1 is MDHEN, CDR2 SYDVKM. The CDR3 region is CASSPPLALASPTEAFF. The CDR3 nucleotides read TGTGCCAGCAGTCCCCCCCTCGCTCTTGCGAGCCCCACTGAAGCTTTCTTT.

The chain combines TRBV7-9 with TRBJ2-7; D is undetermined. Trimming left V 6 bases short and J 2 bases short, with 11 bases between. The length of the CDR3 is 13 residues. The germline V gene has CDR1 SEHNR and CDR2 FQNEAQ (reference sequence). CDR3 region: CASSPRSAYEQYF. CDR3 bases: TGTGCCAGCAGTCCCCGCTCAGCCTACGAGCAGTACTTC.

The rearrangement links TRBV27 to TRBJ2-3, with D maybe TRBD2 (6 bases). The CDR3 runs 17 residues. The V gene lost 3 bases and the J gene lost 6 bases, with 22 bases spanning the gap. In germline, CDR1 is MNHEY, CDR2 SMNVEV (reference sequence). The chain's CDR3 is CASSLLGGISISDTQYF. The CDR3 nucleotides read TGTGCCAGCAGTTTGTTGGGCGGGATATCCATTTCCGATACGCAGTATTTT.

The sample holds a few counts of this clonotype. The rearrangement uses TRBV19 and TRBJ2-7; either TRBD1 or TRBD2 may fit D (5 bases each). The CDR3 is 15 residues long. Germline V gene sequence: CDR1 LNHDA, CDR2 SQIVND (reference sequence). V lost 1 base, J lost 1 base, and 11 bases lay in between. CDR3 in amino acids: CASSIVSGPSYEQYF. The DNA for the CDR3 is TGTGCCAGTAGTATAGTTTCGGGACCGTCCTACGAGCAGTACTTC.

The sample holds a few counts of this clonotype. The chain couples TRBV27 to TRBJ1-1; 9 positions agree with TRBD1. Germline CDR1 MNHEY, CDR2 SMNVEV (reference sequence). The V segment lost 3 bases and the J segment 4 bases; nucleotides outside the gene matches: 9. This CDR3 spans 16 amino acids. CDR3 loop: CASSFQRGQGGTEAFF. The CDR3 DNA sequence: TGTGCCAGCAGTTTCCAAAGGGGACAGGGTGGCACTGAAGCTTTCTTT.

This clonotype appeared a few times. The chain recombines TRBV5-1 with TRBJ1-1; D call uncertain. Trimming shortened V by 0 bases and J by 1 base, and 10 bases separated the two germline ends. Per germline, CDR1 SGHRS and CDR2 YFSETQ. The CDR3 sequence is 15 residues long. CDR3 coding DNA: TGCGCCAGCAGCTTGGTTCCAGCAGGGAACACTGAAGCTTTCTTT. Translation gives CASSLVPAGNTEAFF. The full variable domain, with the rest looked up from reference TRBV5-1 and TRBJ1-1, is KAGVTQTPRYLIKTRGQQVTLSCSPISGHRSVSWYQQTPGQGLQFLFEYFSETQRNKGNFPGRFSGRQFSNSRSEMNVSTLELGDSALYLCASSLVPAGNTEAFFGQGTRLTVV.

This clonotype has just a few counts. This chain connects TRBV19 to TRBJ1-2, with TRBD1 identical over 8 bases. The V gene's germline CDR1 is LNHDA and CDR2 SQIVND (reference sequence). The junction had 12 bases not matched to a gene; V was cut back by 4 bases and J by 5 bases. CDR3 size: 16 residues. The CDR3 region has the DNA TGTGCCAGTAGTACCACCTTCGGACAGGGTGGTTATGGCTACACCTTC. The encoded protein is CASSTTFGQGGYGYTF.

This clonotype was counted many times. CDR3 loop: CASSLSLPLNIQYF. In nucleotides, the CDR3 is TGTGCCAGCAGTTTATCACTACCTCTAAACATTCAGTACTTC. This chain connects TRBV28 to TRBJ2-4, with D hard to call. Trimming took off 1 base at V and 6 bases at J, with 10 bases between the two ends. Germline CDR1 and CDR2: MDHEN and SYDVKM. This CDR3 spans 14 amino acids.

In DNA form, the CDR3 reads TGCAGCGTTGAAGACGGACAGGGGGCTAATGTTCGGAACACTGAAGCTTTCTTT. It codes for CSVEDGQGANVRNTEAFF. This chain links TRBV29-1 with TRBJ1-1, with 11 bases that match TRBD1. Germline CDR1 SQVTM, CDR2 ANQGSEA. The CDR3 loop spans 18 amino acids. J lost 1 base, V lost 0 bases, and 10 bases had no gene match.

As to this clonotype: One end of the junction fails to match germline, which may point to a read error. This chain's CDR3 is CTSSLGTPQKTEQYF. The CDR3 coding sequence is TGCACCAGCAGCTTGGGGACCCCCCAGAAGACCGAGCAGTACTTC. The rearrangement links TRBV5-1 to TRBJ2-7, with D tentatively TRBD1 or TRBD2 (5 bases each). Germline V lookup: CDR1 SGHRS, CDR2 YFSETQ. CDR3 size: 15 residues. The complete variable domain, with remaining parts taken from reference TRBV5-1 and TRBJ2-7, reads KAGVTQTPRYLIKTRGQQVTLSCSPISGHRSVSWYQQTPGQGLQFLFEYFSETQRNKGNFPGRFSGRQFSNSRSEMNVSTLELGDSALYLCTSSLGTPQKTEQYFGPGTRLTVT.

The chain uses TRBV24-1 and TRBJ2-5; D might be TRBD1 (6 bases). Germline V CDR1 and CDR2: KGHDR, SFDVKD. Between the trimmed V and J ends, which lost 4 bases and 0 bases, there was a span of 11 bases. There are 15 residues in the CDR3. CDR3 coding DNA: TGTGCCACCAGTGACTCCGGGACATACCAAGAGACCCAGTACTTC. Translating it yields CATSDSGTYQETQYF.

This clonotype was detected ten times or more. The CDR3 loop reads CAPAYREGTEAFF. Written as DNA, the CDR3 is TGTGCCCCAGCCTACAGGGAAGGGACTGAAGCTTTCTTT. The chain employs TRBV2 and TRBJ1-1, with D possibly matching TRBD1 (6 bases). From germline, CDR1 is SNHLY and CDR2 FYNNEI. Trimming left V 11 bases short and J 5 bases short, with 18 bases between. The CDR3 covers 13 residues. The full variable domain, its missing parts supplied by reference TRBV2 and TRBJ1-1, is EPEVTQTPSHQVTQMGQEVILRCVPISNHLYFYWYRQILGQKVEFLVSFYNNEISEKSEIFDDQFSVERPDGSNFTLKIRSTKLEDSAMYFCAPAYREGTEAFFGQGTRLTVV.

V gene TRBV5-1 combines with J gene TRBJ2-3, with TRBD2 matching over 13 bases. Germline V gene lookup returns CDR1 SGHRS and CDR2 YFSETQ. The CDR3 runs 16 residues. The trim removed 2 bases at V and 3 bases at J, leaving 3 bases unmatched. Here the CDR3 DNA reads TGCGCCAGCAGCTTTCGACTAGCGGGAGGAACAGATACGCAGTATTTT. Encoded protein: CASSFRLAGGTDTQYF.

The CDR3 sequence: CASSLSTSGPRGYEQYF. The CDR3 region has the DNA TGTGCCAGCAGCTTGTCGACTAGCGGACCCCGGGGGTACGAGCAGTACTTC. The chain couples TRBV11-2 to TRBJ2-7; TRBD2 aligns across 9 bases. The CDR3 loop spans 17 amino acids. The V gene's germline CDR1 is SGHAT and CDR2 FQNNGV. The trim removed 3 bases at V and 4 bases at J, leaving 13 bases unmatched.

Details on this clonotype: This may be a read error: a much more frequent sequence differs by one nucleotide. The chain employs TRBV3-1 and TRBJ2-5; a weak D match, TRBD2 (6 bases). In germline, CDR1 is LGHDT, CDR2 YNNKEL (reference sequence). The length of the CDR3 is 13 residues. CDR3 coding DNA: TGTGCCTGCCGGGGGAAGTACCAAGAGACCCGGTACTTC. The encoded protein is CACRGKYQETRYF.